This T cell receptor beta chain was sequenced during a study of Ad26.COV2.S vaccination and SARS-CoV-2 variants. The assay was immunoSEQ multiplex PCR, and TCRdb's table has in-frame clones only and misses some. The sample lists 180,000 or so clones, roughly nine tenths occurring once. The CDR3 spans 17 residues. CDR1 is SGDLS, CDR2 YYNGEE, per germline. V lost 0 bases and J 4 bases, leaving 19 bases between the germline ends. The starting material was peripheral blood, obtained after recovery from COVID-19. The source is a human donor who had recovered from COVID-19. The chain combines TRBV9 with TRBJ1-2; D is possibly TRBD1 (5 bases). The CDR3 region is CASSVAEAGYPLYGYTF. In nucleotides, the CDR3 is TGTGCCAGCAGCGTAGCTGAGGCAGGGTATCCCCTCTATGGCTACACCTTC.